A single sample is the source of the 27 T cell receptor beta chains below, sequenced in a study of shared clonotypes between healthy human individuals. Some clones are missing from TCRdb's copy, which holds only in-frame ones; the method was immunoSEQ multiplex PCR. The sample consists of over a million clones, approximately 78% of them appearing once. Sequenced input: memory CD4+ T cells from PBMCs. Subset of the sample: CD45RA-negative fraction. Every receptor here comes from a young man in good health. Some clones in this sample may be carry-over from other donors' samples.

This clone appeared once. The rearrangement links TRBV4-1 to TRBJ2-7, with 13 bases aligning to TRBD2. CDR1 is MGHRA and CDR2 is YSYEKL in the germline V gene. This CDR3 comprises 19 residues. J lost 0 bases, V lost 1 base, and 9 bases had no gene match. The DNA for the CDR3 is TGCGCCAGCAGCCAAGTCGGGGGACTAGCGGGAAAAAGCTCCTACGAGCAGTACTTC. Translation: CASSQVGGLAGKSSYEQYF.

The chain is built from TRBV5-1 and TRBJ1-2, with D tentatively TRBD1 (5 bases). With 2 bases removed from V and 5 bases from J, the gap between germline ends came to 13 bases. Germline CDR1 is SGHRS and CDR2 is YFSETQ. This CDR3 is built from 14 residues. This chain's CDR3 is CASSFSGGAYGYTF. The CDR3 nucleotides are TGCGCCAGCAGCTTCAGCGGTGGGGCATATGGCTACACCTTC.

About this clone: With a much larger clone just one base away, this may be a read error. The DNA for the CDR3 is TGTGCCAGCAGCTTCGATGACACTGAAGCTTTCTTT. It encodes CASSFDDTEAFF. The rearrangement links TRBV5-4 to TRBJ1-1; no definite D call. Germline V gene lookup returns CDR1 SGHNT and CDR2 YYREEE (reference sequence). The CDR3 covers 12 residues. V shed 2 bases and J shed 3 bases, with 5 bases lying between them.

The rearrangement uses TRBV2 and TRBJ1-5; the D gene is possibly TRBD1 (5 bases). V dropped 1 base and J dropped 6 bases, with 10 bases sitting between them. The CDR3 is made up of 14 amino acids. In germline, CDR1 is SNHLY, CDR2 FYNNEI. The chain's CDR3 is CASSEGGSGQPQHF. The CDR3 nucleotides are TGTGCCAGCAGTGAAGGGGGGTCGGGTCAGCCCCAGCATTTT.

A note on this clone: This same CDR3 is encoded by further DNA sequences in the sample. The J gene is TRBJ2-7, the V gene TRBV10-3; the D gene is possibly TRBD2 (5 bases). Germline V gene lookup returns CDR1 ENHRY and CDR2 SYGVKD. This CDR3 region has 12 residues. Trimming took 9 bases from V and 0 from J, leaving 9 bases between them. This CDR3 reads CAIGGPSYEQYF. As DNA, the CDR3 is TGTGCCATAGGCGGGCCCTCCTACGAGCAGTACTTC.

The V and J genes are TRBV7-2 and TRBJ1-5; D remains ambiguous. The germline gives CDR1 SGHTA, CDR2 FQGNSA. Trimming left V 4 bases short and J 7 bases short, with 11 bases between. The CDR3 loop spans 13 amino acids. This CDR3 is CASSYSEGQPQHF. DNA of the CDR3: TGTGCCAGCAGCTACTCGGAGGGACAGCCCCAGCATTTT.

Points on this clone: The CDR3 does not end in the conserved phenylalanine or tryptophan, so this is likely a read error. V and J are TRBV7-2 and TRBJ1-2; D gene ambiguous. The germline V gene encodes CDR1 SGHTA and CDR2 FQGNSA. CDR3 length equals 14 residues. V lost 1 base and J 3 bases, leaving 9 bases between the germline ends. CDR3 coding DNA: TGTGCCAGCAGCTTAGGGTCAGACGACTATGGCTACACCCTC. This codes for CASSLGSDDYGYTL.

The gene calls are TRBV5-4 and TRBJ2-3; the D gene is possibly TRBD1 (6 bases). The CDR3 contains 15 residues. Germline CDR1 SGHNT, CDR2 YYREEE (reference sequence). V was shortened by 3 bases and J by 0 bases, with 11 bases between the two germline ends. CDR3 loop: CASSSWDTSTDTQYF. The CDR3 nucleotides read TGTGCCAGCAGCTCCTGGGACACTAGCACAGATACGCAGTATTTT.

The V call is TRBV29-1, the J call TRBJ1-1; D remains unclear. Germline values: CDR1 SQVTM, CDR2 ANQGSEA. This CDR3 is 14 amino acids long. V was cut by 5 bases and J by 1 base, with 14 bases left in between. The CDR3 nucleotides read TGCAGCGTTTCCATGTTCTCAGAGAACACTGAAGCTTTCTTT. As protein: CSVSMFSENTEAFF.

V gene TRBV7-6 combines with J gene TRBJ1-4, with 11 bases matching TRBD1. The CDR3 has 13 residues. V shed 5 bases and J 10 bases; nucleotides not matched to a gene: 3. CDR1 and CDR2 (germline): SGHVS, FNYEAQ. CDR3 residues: CASSQGTGGKLFF. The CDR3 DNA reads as TGTGCCAGCAGCCAGGGGACAGGGGGAAAACTGTTTTTT.

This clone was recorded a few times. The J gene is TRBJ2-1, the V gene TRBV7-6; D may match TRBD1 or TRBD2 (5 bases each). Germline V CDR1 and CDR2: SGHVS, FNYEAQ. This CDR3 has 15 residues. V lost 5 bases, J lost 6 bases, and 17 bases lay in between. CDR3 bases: TGTGCCAGCAGCATCTATCGGGGCATTGGCAATGAGCAGTTCTTC. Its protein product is CASSIYRGIGNEQFF.

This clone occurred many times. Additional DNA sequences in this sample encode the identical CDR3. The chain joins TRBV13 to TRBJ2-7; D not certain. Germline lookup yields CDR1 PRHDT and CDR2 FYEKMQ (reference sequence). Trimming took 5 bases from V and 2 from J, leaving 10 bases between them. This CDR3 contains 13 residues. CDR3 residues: CASSPLGAYEQYF. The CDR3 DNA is TGTGCCAGCAGCCCCTTAGGTGCCTACGAGCAGTACTTC.

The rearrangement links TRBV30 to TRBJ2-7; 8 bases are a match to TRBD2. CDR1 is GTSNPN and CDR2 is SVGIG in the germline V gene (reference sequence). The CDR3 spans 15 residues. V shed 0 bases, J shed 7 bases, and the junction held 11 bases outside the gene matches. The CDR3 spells CAWSVLGLAQWEQYF. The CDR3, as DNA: TGTGCCTGGAGTGTTCTTGGACTAGCTCAGTGGGAGCAGTACTTC.

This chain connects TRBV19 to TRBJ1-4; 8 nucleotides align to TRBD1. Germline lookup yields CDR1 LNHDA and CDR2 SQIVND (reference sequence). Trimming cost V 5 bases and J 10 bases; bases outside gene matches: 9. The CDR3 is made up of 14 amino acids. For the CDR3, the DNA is TGTGCCAGTAGTCCTCGACAGGGGATCGGAAAACTGTTTTTT. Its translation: CASSPRQGIGKLFF.

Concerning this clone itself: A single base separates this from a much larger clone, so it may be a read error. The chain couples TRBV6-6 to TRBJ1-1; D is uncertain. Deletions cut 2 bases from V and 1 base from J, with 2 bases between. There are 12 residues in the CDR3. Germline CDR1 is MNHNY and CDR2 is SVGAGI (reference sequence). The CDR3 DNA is TGTGCCAGCAGTTACCCGAACACTGAAGCTTTCTTT. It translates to CASSYPNTEAFF.

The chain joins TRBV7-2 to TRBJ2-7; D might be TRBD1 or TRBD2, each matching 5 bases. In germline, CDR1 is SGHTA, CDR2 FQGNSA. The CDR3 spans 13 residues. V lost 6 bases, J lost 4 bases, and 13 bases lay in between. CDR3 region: CASRGDGNYEQYF. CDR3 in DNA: TGTGCCAGCAGGGGGGACGGCAATTACGAGCAGTACTTC.

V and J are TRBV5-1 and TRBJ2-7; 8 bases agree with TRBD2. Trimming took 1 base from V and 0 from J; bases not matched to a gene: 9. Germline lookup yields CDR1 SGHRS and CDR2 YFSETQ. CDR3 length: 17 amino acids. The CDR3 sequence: CASSLLKASGSSYEQYF. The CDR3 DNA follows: TGCGCCAGCAGCTTGTTAAAAGCTAGCGGGTCCTCCTACGAGCAGTACTTC. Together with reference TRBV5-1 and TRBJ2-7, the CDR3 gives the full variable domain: KAGVTQTPRYLIKTRGQQVTLSCSPISGHRSVSWYQQTPGQGLQFLFEYFSETQRNKGNFPGRFSGRQFSNSRSEMNVSTLELGDSALYLCASSLLKASGSSYEQYFGPGTRLTVT.

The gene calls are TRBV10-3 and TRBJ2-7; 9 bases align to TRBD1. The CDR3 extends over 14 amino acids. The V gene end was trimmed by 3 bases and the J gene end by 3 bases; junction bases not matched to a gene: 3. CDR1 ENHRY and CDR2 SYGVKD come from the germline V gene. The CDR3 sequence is CAISDGTGNYEQYF. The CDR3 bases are TGTGCCATCAGTGACGGGACAGGGAACTACGAGCAGTACTTC.

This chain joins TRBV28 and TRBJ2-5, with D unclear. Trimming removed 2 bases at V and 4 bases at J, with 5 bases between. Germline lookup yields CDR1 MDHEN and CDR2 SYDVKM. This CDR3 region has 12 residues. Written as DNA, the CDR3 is TGTGCCAGCAGTTTAGGCGCAGAGACCCAGTACTTC. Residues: CASSLGAETQYF.

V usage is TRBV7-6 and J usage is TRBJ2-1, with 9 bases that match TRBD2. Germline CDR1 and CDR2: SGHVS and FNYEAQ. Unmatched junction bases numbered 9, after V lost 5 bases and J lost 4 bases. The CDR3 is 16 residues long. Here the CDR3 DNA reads TGTGCCAGCAGCGCGATAGCGGGAGTGGGATACAATGAGCAGTTCTTC. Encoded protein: CASSAIAGVGYNEQFF.

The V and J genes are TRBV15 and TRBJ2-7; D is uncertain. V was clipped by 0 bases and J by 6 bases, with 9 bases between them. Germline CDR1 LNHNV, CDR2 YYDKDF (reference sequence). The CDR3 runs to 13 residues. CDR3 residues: CATSRDLVGEQYF. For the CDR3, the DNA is TGTGCCACCAGCAGAGATTTGGTCGGCGAGCAGTACTTC.

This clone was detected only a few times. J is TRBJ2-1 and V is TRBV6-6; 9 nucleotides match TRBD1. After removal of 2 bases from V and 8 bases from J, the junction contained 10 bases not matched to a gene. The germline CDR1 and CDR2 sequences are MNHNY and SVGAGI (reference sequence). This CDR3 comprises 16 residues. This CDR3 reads CASSYPSPGQGDEQFF. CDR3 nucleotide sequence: TGTGCCAGCAGTTACCCATCACCGGGACAGGGTGATGAGCAGTTCTTC.

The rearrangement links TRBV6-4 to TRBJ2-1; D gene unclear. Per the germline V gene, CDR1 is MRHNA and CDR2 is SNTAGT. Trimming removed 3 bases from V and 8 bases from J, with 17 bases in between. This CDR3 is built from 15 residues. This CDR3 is CASSEEGLRNHEQFF. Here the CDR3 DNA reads TGTGCCAGCAGTGAGGAAGGCCTCCGTAACCATGAGCAGTTCTTC.

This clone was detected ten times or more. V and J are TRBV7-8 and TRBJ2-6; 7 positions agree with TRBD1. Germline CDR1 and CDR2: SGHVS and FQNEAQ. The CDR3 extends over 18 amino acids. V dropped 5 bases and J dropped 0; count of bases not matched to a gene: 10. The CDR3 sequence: CASSDYRGTHSGANVLTF. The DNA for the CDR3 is TGTGCCAGCAGCGACTACAGGGGAACTCACTCTGGGGCCAACGTCCTGACTTTC.

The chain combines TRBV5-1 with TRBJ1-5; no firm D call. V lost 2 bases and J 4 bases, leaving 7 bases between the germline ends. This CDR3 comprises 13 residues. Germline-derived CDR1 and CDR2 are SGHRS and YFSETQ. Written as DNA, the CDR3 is TGCGCCAGCAGCTTTGGTGATAATCAGCCCCAGCATTTT. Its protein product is CASSFGDNQPQHF.

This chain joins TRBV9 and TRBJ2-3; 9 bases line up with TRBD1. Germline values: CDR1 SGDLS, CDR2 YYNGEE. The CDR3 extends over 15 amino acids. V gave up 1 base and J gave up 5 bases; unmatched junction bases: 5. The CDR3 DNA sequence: TGTGCCAGCAGCGTACGGGACAGGGTTAGAGATACGCAGTATTTT. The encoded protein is CASSVRDRVRDTQYF. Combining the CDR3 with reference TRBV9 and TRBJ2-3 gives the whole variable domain DSGVTQTPKHLITATGQRVTLRCSPRSGDLSVYWYQQSLDQGLQFLIQYYNGEERAKGNILERFSAQQFPDLHSELNLSSLELGDSALYFCASSVRDRVRDTQYFGPGTRLTVL.

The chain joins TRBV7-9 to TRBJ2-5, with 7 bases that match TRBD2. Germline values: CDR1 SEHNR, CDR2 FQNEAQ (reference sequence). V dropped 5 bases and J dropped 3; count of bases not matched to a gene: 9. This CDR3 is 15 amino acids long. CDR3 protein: CASSHWTRREETQYF. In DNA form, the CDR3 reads TGTGCCAGCAGCCACTGGACTAGGCGCGAAGAGACCCAGTACTTC.